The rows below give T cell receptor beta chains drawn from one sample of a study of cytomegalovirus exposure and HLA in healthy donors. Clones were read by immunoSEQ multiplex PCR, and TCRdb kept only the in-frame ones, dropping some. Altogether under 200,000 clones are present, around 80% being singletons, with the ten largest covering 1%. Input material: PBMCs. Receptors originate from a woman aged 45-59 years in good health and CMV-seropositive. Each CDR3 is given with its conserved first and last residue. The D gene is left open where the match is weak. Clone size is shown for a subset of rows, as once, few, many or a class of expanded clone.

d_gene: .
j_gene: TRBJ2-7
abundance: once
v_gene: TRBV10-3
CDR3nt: TGTGCCATCAGTCGGTCGGGATCCGCCTACGAGCAGTACTTC
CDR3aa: CAISRSGSAYEQYF

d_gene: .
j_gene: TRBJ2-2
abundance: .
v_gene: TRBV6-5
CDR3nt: TGTGCCAGCAGGCAGACAGGTTCCACCGGGGAGCTGTTTTTT
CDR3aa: CASRQTGSTGELFF

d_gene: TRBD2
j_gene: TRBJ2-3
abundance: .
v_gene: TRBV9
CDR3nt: TGTGCCAGCAGCGTAGGGGCTGCTAGCGGGGGGGCCATAGATACGCAGTATTTT
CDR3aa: CASSVGAASGGAIDTQYF

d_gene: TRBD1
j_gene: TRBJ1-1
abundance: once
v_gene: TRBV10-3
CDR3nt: TGTGCCATCAGTTCCGGGACAGGGGCTTTTGAAGCTTTCTTT
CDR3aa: CAISSGTGAFEAFF

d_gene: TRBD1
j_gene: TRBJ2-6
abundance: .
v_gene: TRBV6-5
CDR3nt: TGTGCCAGCAGTCGGACAGGGTCTCTTAAGAACGTCCTGACTTTC
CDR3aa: CASSRTGSLKNVLTF

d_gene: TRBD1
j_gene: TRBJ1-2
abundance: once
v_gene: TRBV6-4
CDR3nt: TGTGCCAGCAGAAGGACAGGGGTGGTTGGCTATGGCTACACCTTC
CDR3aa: CASRRTGVVGYGYTF

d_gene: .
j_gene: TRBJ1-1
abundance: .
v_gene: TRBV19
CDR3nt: TGTGCCAGTACCCCGTGGAGGCTATGGTCGAACACTGAAGCTTTCTTT
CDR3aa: CASTPWRLWSNTEAFF

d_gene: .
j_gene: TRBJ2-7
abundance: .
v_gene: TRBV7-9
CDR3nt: TGTGCCAGCAGCCCCCGAGACAGAGCCTACGAGCAGTACTTC
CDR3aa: CASSPRDRAYEQYF

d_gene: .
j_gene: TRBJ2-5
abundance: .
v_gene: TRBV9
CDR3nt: TGTGCCAGCAGCGTAGTTTCAAGAGGAGGCGGGGACCAAGAGACCCAGTACTTC
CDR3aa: CASSVVSRGGGDQETQYF

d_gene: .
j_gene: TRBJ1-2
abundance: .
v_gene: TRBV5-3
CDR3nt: TGTGCCAGAAGCCAGTACATGCGCGGGGGAAGCTACACCTTC
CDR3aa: CARSQYMRGGSYTF

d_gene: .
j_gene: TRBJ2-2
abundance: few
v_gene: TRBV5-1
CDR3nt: TGCGCCAGCAGCTTGGGCAGGGGCACCGGGGAGCTGTTTTTT
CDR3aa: CASSLGRGTGELFF

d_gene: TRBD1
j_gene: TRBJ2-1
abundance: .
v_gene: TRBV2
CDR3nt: TGTGCCAGCAGCGCTGACAGGGCAACCTACAATGAGCAGTTCTTC
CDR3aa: CASSADRATYNEQFF

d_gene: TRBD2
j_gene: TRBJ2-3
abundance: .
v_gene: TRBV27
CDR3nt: TGTGCCACCACACGGGGGGGCACAGCAGATACGCAGTATTTT
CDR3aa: CATTRGGTADTQYF

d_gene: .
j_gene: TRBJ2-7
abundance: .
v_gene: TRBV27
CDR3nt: TGTGCCAGCAGTTTTTGGCGGGATTCGGACGAGCAGTACTTC
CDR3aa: CASSFWRDSDEQYF

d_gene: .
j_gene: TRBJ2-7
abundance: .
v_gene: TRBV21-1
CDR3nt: TGTGCCAGCAAAGCGGAGCAGTACTTC
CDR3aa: CASKAEQYF

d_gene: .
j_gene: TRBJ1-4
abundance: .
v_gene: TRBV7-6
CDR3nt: TGTGCCAGCAGCTTAAATACAGGGATACCTAATGAAAAACTGTTTTTT
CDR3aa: CASSLNTGIPNEKLFF

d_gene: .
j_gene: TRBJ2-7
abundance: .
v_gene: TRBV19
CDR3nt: TGTGCCAGTAGTACAGGCTCTTCCCTCTACGAGCAGTACTTC
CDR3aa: CASSTGSSLYEQYF

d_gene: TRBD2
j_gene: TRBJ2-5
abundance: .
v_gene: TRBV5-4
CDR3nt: TGTGCCAGCAGCTTGCTGGTACTAGCGGGACAACAAGAGACCCAGTACTTC
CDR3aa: CASSLLVLAGQQETQYF

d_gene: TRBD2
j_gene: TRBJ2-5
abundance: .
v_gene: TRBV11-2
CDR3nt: TGTGCCAGCAGCTTAACGTTGACTAGCTTTAGGAAAGAGACCCAGTACTTC
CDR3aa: CASSLTLTSFRKETQYF

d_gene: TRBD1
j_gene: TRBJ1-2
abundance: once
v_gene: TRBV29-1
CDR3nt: TGCAGCGTACCCGGGGACAGGGGCATAACGGACTATGGCTACACCTTC
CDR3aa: CSVPGDRGITDYGYTF

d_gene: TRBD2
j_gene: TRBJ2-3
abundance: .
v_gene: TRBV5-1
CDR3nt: TGCGCCAGCTATCTCAGCGGGAGTGGAAATACGCAGTATTTT
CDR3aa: CASYLSGSGNTQYF

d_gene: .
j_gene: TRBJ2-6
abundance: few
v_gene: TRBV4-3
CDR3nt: TGCGCCAGCAGCCAAGATCGCGACAGACATTTCTCTGGGGCCAACGTCCTGACTTTC
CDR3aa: CASSQDRDRHFSGANVLTF

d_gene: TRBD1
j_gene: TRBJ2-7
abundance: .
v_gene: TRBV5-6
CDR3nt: TGTGCCAGCAGCTCCTCACAGGGGGCCTACGAGCAGTACTTC
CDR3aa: CASSSSQGAYEQYF

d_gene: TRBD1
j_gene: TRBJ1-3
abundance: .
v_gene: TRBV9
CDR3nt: TGTGCCAGCAGCGTAGGTGGACAGGGGAGAAACACCATATATTTT
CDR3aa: CASSVGGQGRNTIYF

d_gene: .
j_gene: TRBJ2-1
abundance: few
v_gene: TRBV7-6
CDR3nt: TGTGCCAGCAGCTTAGATTCCCCTTCCTACAATGAGCAGTTCTTC
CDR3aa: CASSLDSPSYNEQFF

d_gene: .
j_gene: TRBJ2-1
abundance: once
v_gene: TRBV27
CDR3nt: TGTGCCAGCAGTTACTCGCGTAATGAGCAGTTCTTC
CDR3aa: CASSYSRNEQFF

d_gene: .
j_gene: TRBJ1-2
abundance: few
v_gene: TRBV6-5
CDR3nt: TGTGCCAGCAGAGCCCACCATACGGGAGGCTACACCTTC
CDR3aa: CASRAHHTGGYTF

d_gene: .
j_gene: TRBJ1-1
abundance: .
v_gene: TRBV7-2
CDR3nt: TGTGCCAGCAGCTCTGGGGGGGAGGGCTCTGAAGCTTTCTTT
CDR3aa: CASSSGGEGSEAFF

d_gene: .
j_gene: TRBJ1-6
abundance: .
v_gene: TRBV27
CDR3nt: TGTGCCAGCAAAGGGGGGAGGGAGCCGAGCTCCTATAATTCACCCCTCCACTTT
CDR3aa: CASKGGREPSSYNSPLHF

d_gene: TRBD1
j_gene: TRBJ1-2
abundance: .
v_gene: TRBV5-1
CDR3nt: TGCGCCAGCAGCTTCCAATCAACAGGGGGTCTTAACTATGGCTACACCTTC
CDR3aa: CASSFQSTGGLNYGYTF

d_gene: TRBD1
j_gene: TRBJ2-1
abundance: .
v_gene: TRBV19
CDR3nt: TGTGCCAGTGATAAGACAGGGGGCAATGAGCAGTTCTTC
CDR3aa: CASDKTGGNEQFF

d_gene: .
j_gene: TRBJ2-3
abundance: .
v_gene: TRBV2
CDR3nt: TGTGCCAGCACAGCGCGGGGCACAGATACGCAGTATTTT
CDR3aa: CASTARGTDTQYF

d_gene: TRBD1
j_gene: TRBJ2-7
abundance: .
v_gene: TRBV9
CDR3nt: TGTGCCAGCAGCCCGGGACAGGGGGCCTACGAGCAGTACTTC
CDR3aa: CASSPGQGAYEQYF

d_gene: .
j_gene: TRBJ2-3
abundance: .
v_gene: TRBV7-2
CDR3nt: TGTGCCAGCAGCTTAACGCGGGTTCCCACAGATACGCAGTATTTT
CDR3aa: CASSLTRVPTDTQYF

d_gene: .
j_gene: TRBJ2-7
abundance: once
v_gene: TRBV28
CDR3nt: TGTGCCAGCAGGGACAGCCCCTCCTACGAGCAGTACTTC
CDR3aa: CASRDSPSYEQYF

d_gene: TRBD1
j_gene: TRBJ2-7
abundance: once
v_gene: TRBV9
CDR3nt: TGTGCCAGCAGTTACCGGGACAGCAGAACCTACGAGCAGTACTTC
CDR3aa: CASSYRDSRTYEQYF

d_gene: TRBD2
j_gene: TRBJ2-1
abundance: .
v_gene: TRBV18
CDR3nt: TGTGCCAGCTCACCAAGGACTAGCGGCTACAATGAGCAGTTCTTC
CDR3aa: CASSPRTSGYNEQFF

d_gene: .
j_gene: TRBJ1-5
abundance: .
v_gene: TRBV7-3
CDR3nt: TGTGCCAGCAGCTTAGGGGCAGGGCCGAATCAGCCCCAGCATTTT
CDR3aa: CASSLGAGPNQPQHF

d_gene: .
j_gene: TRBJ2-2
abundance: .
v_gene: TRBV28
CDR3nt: TGTGCCAGCAGCCTCGGGGGAAACACCGGGGAGCTGTTTTTT
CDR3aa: CASSLGGNTGELFF

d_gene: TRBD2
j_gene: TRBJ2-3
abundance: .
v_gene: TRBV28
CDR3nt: TGTGCCAGCAGTTCGCTCCGGAAGCGGGAGGGAGATACGCAGTATTTT
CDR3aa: CASSSLRKREGDTQYF

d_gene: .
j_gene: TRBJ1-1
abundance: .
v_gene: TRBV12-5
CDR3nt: TGTGCTAGTGGTTTGGCCCCGACAGGTGAAGCTTTCTTT
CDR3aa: CASGLAPTGEAFF

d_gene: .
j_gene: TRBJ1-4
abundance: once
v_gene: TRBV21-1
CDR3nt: TGTGCCAGGCTCAATTACCTGCGGGACAGGGAGGCAACTAATGAAAAACTGTTTTTT
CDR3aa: CARLNYLRDREATNEKLFF

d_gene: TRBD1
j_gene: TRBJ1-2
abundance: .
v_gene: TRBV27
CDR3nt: TGTGCCAGCAGTCGCGGACAGGGCAACTACACCTTC
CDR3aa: CASSRGQGNYTF

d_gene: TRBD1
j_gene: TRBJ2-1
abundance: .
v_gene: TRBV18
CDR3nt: TGTGCCAGCTCACCCTCGATCCGGGACAGGGAGCAGTTCTTC
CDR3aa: CASSPSIRDREQFF

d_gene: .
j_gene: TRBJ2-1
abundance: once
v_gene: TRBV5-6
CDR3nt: TGTGCCAGCAGCTTGAGGGGTACTGAGCAGTTCTTC
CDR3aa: CASSLRGTEQFF

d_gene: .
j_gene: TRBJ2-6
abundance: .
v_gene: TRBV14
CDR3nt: TGTGCCAGCAGCCAAGGGGCAGTCGGGGCCAACGTCCTGACTTTC
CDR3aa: CASSQGAVGANVLTF

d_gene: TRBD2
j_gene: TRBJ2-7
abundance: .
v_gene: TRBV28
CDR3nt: TGTGCCAGCAGTTTATGGGCTAGCGGGTCCTACGAGCAGTACTTC
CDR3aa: CASSLWASGSYEQYF

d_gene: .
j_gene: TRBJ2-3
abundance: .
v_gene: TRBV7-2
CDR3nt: TGTGCCAGCAGCTCCCGGACTAGCACAGATACGCAGTATTTT
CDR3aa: CASSSRTSTDTQYF